This T cell receptor beta chain appears in the sequencing data of a study of T-cell memory formation after mild COVID-19 (dated by TCRdb to about 2021). At the level of the whole study: Most TCR sequence clusters were specific to one of the two donors. Longitudinal TCRalpha and TCRbeta repertoire sequencing tracked T-cell clones expanding and contracting after mild COVID-19 in a couple of donors. Two young, previously healthy adult volunteers made up the cohort, one male and one female.

Overall study outcomes, separate from this receptor: Only a couple of mild cases were covered in the study, and larger cohorts including severe cases with pre-infection samples were considered necessary. Clones contracting from day 15 to 85 had balanced CD4/CD8 phenotypes, while a second wave expanding from day 15 to 37 was biased towards CD4+. SARS-CoV-2 specificity of the second-wave clones peaking on day 37 was not confirmed. Some responding clones were detected in pre-infection memory, suggesting pre-existing cross-reactive memory T cells joined the SARS-CoV-2 response. Contracting CD4+ clones turned up mainly in the CM and EM memory subsets, whereas EMRA was where CD8+ clones were enriched.

This clonotype was picked up a small number of times. No antigen is known for it. No base quality information exists; no much larger clone differs at one position. The germline ends are 11 bases apart after V is trimmed by 0 bases and J by 7 bases. Looking up the germline V gene yields CDR1 SGHRS and CDR2 YFSETQ. From cysteine to phenylalanine, the CDR3 is 14 amino acids long. Only CDR3 DNA is held: 42 bases, read in frame from base 1. Ficoll-Paque density gradient centrifugation was the method used to isolate PBMCs. The sequencer was an Illumina NovaSeq 6000. TCRalpha and TCRbeta cDNA libraries were constructed by 5'RACE with constant-segment primers, with sample barcodes and unique molecular identifiers being introduced. Trizol reagent was used to extract RNA from every sample. Amplification of the libraries took two PCR steps, and the second step added a second sample barcode plus Illumina TruSeq adapters. Sequencing of libraries was performed on an Illumina NovaSeq with 2 x 150 bp paired-end reads. The study's own analysis went as follows. Demultiplexing of reads and collapsing into UMI-guided consensus sequences were performed with migec v1.2.7. With mixcr v2.1.11, UMI consensuses were aligned to TRA and TRB V and J templates and assembled into clonotypes. Clonotypes were classified as expanded or contracted when called significant by both edgeR and NoisET, with noise models trained on biological replicates. For edgeR calls, the thresholds were a false discovery rate-adjusted p below 0.01 and a log2 fold-change of 1. PCA with hierarchical clustering of max-normalized trajectories of the 1000 most abundant clonotypes was used as exploratory dynamics analysis. The CD4 or CD8 phenotype of responding clones was assigned using the separately sequenced CD4+ and CD8+ repertoires. TCRdb applied fastp at Q25 and MiXCR to the public reads, then kept only in-frame beta chains. All rows with the same CDR3 protein become a single entry with the most common DNA and genes. The V and J calls shown here were made by TCRdb, not taken from the authors' results. The sample records hundreds of thousands of distinct CDR3 sequences, about a fifth of which are singletons. The ten most abundant clones make up approximately 8.4% of the sample.

The source material was PBMCs or a T cell subset sorted from them (not recorded which). The chain links TRBV5-1 with TRBJ1-3, and perhaps TRBD1 as D gene, on 5 matching bases. The TCR was taken from an adult woman who had mild COVID-19 (a few samples of this study predate the infection). The sample titles of this study are shuffled in the database, so cell type and time point are left out; the donor was told from shared clones. This receptor has the CDR3 CASSLDGTRNTIYF. The bases read TGCGCCAGCAGCTTGGACGGGACGAGGAACACCATATATTTT. With the portions outside the CDR3 filled from the reference TRBV5-1 and TRBJ1-3 genes, the complete variable region becomes KAGVTQTPRYLIKTRGQQVTLSCSPISGHRSVSWYQQTPGQGLQFLFEYFSETQRNKGNFPGRFSGRQFSNSRSEMNVSTLELGDSALYLCASSLDGTRNTIYFGEGSWLTVV.